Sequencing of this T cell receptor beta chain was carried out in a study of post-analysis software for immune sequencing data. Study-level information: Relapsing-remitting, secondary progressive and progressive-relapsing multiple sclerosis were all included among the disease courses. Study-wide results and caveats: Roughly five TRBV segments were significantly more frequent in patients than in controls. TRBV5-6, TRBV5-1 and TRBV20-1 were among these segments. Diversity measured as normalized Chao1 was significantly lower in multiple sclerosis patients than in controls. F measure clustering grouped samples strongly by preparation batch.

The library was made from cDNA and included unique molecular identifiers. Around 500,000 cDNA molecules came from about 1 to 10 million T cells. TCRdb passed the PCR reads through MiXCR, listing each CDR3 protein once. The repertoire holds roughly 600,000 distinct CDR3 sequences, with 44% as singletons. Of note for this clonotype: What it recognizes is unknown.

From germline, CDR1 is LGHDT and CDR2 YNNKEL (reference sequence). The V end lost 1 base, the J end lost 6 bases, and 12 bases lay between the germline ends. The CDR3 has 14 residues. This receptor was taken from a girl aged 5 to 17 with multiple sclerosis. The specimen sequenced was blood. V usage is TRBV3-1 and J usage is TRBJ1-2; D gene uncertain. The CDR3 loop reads CASSQVSGSDGYTF. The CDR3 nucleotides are TGTGCCAGCAGCCAAGTTTCGGGGTCCGATGGCTACACCTTC.